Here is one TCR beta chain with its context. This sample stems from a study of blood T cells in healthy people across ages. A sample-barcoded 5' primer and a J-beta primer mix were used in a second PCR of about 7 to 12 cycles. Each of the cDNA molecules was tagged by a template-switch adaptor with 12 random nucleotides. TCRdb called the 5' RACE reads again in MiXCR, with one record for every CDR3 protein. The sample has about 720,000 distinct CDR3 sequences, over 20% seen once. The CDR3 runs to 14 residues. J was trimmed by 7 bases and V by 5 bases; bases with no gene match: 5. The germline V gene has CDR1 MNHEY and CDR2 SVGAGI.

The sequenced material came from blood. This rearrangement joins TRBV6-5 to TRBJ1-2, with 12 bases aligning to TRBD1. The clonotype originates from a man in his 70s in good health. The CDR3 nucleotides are TGTGCCAGCAGTGCGGGACAGGGGGCTCTTGGCTACACCTTC. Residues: CASSAGQGALGYTF.